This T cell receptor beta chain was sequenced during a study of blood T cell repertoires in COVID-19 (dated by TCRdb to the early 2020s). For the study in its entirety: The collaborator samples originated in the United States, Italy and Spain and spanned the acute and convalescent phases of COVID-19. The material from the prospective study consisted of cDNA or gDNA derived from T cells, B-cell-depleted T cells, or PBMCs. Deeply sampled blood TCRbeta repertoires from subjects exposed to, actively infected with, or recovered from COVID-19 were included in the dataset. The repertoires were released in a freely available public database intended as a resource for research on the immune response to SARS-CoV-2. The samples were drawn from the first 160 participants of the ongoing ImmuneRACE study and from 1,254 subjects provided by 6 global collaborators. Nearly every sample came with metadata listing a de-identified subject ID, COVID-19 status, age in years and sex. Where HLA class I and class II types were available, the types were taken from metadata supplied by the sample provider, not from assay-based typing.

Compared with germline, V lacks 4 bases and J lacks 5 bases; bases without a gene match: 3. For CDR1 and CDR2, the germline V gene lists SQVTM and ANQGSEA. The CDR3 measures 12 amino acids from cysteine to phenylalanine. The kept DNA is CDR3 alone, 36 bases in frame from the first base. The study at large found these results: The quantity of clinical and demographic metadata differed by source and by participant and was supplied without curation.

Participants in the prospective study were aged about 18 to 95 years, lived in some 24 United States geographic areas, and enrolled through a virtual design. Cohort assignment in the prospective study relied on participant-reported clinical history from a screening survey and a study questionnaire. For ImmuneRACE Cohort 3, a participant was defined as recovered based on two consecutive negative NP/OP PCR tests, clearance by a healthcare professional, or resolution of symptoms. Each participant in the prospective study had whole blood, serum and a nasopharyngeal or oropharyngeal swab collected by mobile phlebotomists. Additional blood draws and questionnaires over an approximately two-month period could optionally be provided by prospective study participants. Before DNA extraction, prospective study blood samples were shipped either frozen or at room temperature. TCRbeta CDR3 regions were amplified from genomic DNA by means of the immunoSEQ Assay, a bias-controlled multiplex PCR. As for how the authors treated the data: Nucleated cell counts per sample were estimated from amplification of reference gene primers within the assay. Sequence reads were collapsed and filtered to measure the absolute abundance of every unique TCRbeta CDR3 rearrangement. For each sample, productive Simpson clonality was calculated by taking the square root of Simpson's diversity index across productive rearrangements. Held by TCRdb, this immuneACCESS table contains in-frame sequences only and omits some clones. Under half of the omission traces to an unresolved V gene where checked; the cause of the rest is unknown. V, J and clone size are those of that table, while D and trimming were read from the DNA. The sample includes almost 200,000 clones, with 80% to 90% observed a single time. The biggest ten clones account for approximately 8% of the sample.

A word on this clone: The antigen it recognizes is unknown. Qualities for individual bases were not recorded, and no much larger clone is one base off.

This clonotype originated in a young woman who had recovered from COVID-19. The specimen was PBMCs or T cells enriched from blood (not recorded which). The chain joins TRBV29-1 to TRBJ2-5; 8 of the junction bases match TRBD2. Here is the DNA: TGCAGCGTTGTACGGGGGGGGGAGACCCAGTACTTC. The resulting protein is CSVVRGGETQYF.